The 18 T cell receptor beta chains below all came from one sample that was sequenced in a study of response to subunit inactivated influenza vaccine. One entry per CDR3 protein, called by TCRdb with MiXCR from the RT-PCR reads. The sample has approximately 170,000 distinct CDR3 sequences, roughly 14% seen once. This sample comprised CD8+ T cells sorted from PBMCs, obtained around 5 days after vaccination. The source of these receptors is a man aged 50 to 60 who received an inactivated influenza vaccine.

This sequence joins TRBV29-1 and TRBJ2-5, with no clear D. The CDR3 is 15 amino acids. The germline V gene encodes CDR1 SQVTM and CDR2 ANQGSEA. Trimming removed 3 bases at V and 1 base at J, with 15 bases between. In nucleotides, the CDR3 is TGCAGCGTTGACGTGGGTTTTGGCCCCCAAGAGACCCAGTACTTC. This gives the protein CSVDVGFGPQETQYF.

This clonotype has a handful of counts. The genes are TRBV6-5 and TRBJ1-6; 11 bases match TRBD1. Germline CDR1 is MNHEY and CDR2 is SVGAGI. V lost 1 base to trimming and J lost 7 bases; unmatched junction nucleotides: 0. CDR3 length equals 15 residues. The CDR3 DNA follows: TGTGCCAGCAGTTACTGGGACAGGGGGAATTCACCCCTCCACTTT. The encoded protein is CASSYWDRGNSPLHF.

The chain employs TRBV20-1 and TRBJ2-3, with 14 positions matching TRBD2. This CDR3 is built from 19 residues. Trimming cost V 0 bases and J 1 base; bases outside gene matches: 9. Germline CDR1 reads DFQATT; CDR2 reads SNEGSKA (reference sequence). As DNA, the CDR3 is TGCAGTGCTAGAGATCTTTCGACTAGCGGGGGGGAACGCACAGATACGCAGTATTTT. Its translation: CSARDLSTSGGERTDTQYF.

This clonotype has more than one count but fewer than ten. This chain connects TRBV7-3 to TRBJ2-1; 7 nucleotides agree with TRBD2. This CDR3 has 15 residues. After removal of 5 bases from V and 8 bases from J, the junction contained 12 bases not matched to a gene. CDR1 and CDR2 from the germline V gene are SGHTA and FQGTGA. The CDR3 DNA sequence: TGTGCCAGCAGCCCAGGGTGGACTAGTCGTGATGAGCAGTTCTTC. Residues: CASSPGWTSRDEQFF.

The J gene is TRBJ2-7, the V gene TRBV6-5; 7 nucleotides match TRBD2. V trimming: 4 bases; J trimming: 6 bases; junction bases outside the gene matches: 3. The CDR3 spans 12 residues. Germline loops: CDR1 MNHEY, CDR2 SVGAGI. The CDR3 region is CASSFSGGEQYF. The CDR3 DNA reads as TGTGCCAGCAGTTTCTCGGGGGGCGAGCAGTACTTC.

This clonotype came up a few times. The chain uses TRBV10-3 and TRBJ1-1, with D uncertain. The V end was cut by 0 bases, the J end by 4 bases, with 12 bases between. The germline gives CDR1 ENHRY, CDR2 SYGVKD. CDR3 size: 15 residues. Written as DNA, the CDR3 is TGTGCCATCAGTGAGTCGAACGTGCTTAGCACTGAAGCTTTCTTT. The encoded protein is CAISESNVLSTEAFF.

This rearrangement joins TRBV12-3 or TRBV12-4 to TRBJ2-3; D is perhaps TRBD1 (6 bases). V lost 4 bases and J 2 bases, leaving 16 bases between the germline ends. This CDR3 region has 16 residues. The DNA for the CDR3 is TGTGCCAGCAGTTCCGAATTTGGGGGCTACACAGATACGCAGTATTTT. This encodes CASSSEFGGYTDTQYF.

The chain is built from TRBV29-1 and TRBJ2-1; 7 nucleotides line up with TRBD2. The CDR3 runs to 13 residues. Trimming took 4 bases from V and 4 from J; bases not matched to a gene: 4. Germline loops: CDR1 SQVTM, CDR2 ANQGSEA. In DNA, the CDR3 is TGCAGCGTTGGACTAGCAGATTACAATGAGCAGTTCTTC. As protein: CSVGLADYNEQFF.

The chain is built from TRBV4-2 and TRBJ2-1; maybe TRBD2 (5 bases). CDR1 and CDR2 from the germline V gene are LGHNA and YNFKEQ. Trimming removed 4 bases at V and 7 bases at J, with 14 bases between. The CDR3 totals 14 residues. The CDR3 reads CASSRGWEGNEQFF. Here the CDR3 DNA reads TGTGCCAGCAGCCGAGGGTGGGAAGGTAATGAGCAGTTCTTC.

This clonotype has only a few counts. The V gene is TRBV6-5, the J gene TRBJ1-1; TRBD1 agrees at 9 bases. Germline CDR1 is MNHEY and CDR2 is SVGAGI. Losses at the gene ends were 0 bases for V and 6 bases for J; bases not matched to a gene: 2. The CDR3 consists of 14 residues. CDR3 sequence (DNA): TGTGCCAGCAGTTACTCGGGACAGGGTGCTGAAGCTTTCTTT. Amino acids: CASSYSGQGAEAFF.

The chain uses TRBV2 and TRBJ1-1; TRBD1 matches 12 bases. The CDR3 is made up of 14 amino acids. Germline V CDR1 and CDR2: SNHLY, FYNNEI. J gave up 5 bases and V 6 bases, and 4 bases lay outside the gene matches. CDR3 region: CASRGDRGRTEAFF. CDR3 nucleotide sequence: TGTGCCAGCAGGGGGGACAGGGGGCGTACTGAAGCTTTCTTT.

This CDR3 reads CASSLTSGTANEKLFF. Written as DNA, the CDR3 is TGTGCCAGCAGCTTAACCTCCGGGACAGCTAATGAAAAACTGTTTTTT. The chain employs TRBV7-6 and TRBJ1-4; TRBD1 matches 7 bases. Germline CDR1 SGHVS, CDR2 FNYEAQ. The CDR3 consists of 16 residues. The V and J ends lost 2 bases and 3 bases, in that order; junction bases with no gene match: 6. Based on the CDR3 plus reference TRBV7-6 and TRBJ1-4, the full variable domain is GAGVSQSPRYKVTKRGQDVALRCDPISGHVSLYWYRQALGQGPEFLTYFNYEAQQDKSGLPNDRFSAERPEGSISTLTIQRTEQRDSAMYRCASSLTSGTANEKLFFGSGTQLSVL.

The chain combines TRBV7-3 with TRBJ2-1; D may be TRBD2 (5 bases). With 3 bases removed from V and 2 bases from J, the gap between germline ends came to 14 bases. Germline V gene lookup returns CDR1 SGHTA and CDR2 FQGTGA. CDR3 length: 16 residues. CDR3 nucleotide sequence: TGTGCCAGCAGCTTTAGGTCAGAGCGGCCCTACAATGAGCAGTTCTTC. Translated, it gives CASSFRSERPYNEQFF.

This sequence joins TRBV29-1 and TRBJ1-1; D is undetermined. This CDR3 has 9 residues. Trimming shortened V by 6 bases and J by 7 bases, and 6 bases separated the two germline ends. Per germline, CDR1 SQVTM and CDR2 ANQGSEA. CDR3 sequence: CSVGNEAFF. In DNA, the CDR3 is TGCAGCGTGGGGAATGAAGCTTTCTTT.

This chain joins TRBV20-1 and TRBJ1-5; D remains ambiguous. Germline CDR1 and CDR2: DFQATT and SNEGSKA (reference sequence). The CDR3 is 11 residues long. DNA of the CDR3: TGCAGGTGGGGAGGCAATCAGCCCCAGCATTTT. Amino acids: CRWGGNQPQHF.

This chain uses TRBV4-2 with TRBJ2-3; no clear D gene. Germline V gives CDR1 LGHNA, CDR2 YNFKEQ. The CDR3 covers 14 residues. Trimming pared 1 base from V and 1 base from J, leaving 6 bases between. This chain's CDR3 is CASSQVIRTDTQYF. In DNA form, the CDR3 reads TGTGCCAGCAGCCAAGTTATACGCACAGATACGCAGTATTTT.

The chain joins TRBV2 to TRBJ2-5; D unresolved. Deletions cut 2 bases from V and 5 bases from J, with 9 bases between. This CDR3 comprises 13 residues. CDR1 SNHLY and CDR2 FYNNEI come from the germline V gene. In DNA, the CDR3 is TGTGCCAGCAGTGAATATAGGAGCGAGACCCAGTACTTC. It translates to CASSEYRSETQYF.

This clonotype was counted between two and nine times. The V call is TRBV3-1, the J call TRBJ2-4; 11 bases match TRBD2. The CDR3 is 24 amino acids. After removal of 4 bases from V and 0 bases from J, the junction contained 26 bases not matched to a gene. Germline V gene lookup returns CDR1 LGHDT and CDR2 YNNKEL (reference sequence). CDR3 nucleotide sequence: TGTGCCAGCAGCCCCATACCGGGACAGAGGATCGGGACTAGCGGCTCCCTAGCCAAAAACATTCAGTACTTC. This codes for CASSPIPGQRIGTSGSLAKNIQYF.